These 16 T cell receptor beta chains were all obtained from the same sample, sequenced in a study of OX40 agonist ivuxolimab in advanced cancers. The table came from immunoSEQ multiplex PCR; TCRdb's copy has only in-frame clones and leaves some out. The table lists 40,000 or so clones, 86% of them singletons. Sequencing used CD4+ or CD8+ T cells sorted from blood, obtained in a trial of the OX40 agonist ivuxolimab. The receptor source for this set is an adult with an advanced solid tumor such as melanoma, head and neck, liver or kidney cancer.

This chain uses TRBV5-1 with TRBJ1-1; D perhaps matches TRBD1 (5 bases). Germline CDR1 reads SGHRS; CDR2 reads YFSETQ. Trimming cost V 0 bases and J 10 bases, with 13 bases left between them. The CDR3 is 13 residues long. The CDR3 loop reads CASSLEGVLVAFF. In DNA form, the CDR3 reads TGCGCCAGCAGCTTGGAAGGGGTTTTGGTAGCTTTCTTT.

The CDR3 reads CASTEGLDGTDTQYF. In DNA, the CDR3 is TGTGCCAGCACTGAGGGCTTGGACGGCACAGATACGCAGTATTTT. This chain connects TRBV2 to TRBJ2-3, with TRBD2 as a possible D gene (5 bases). Germline loops: CDR1 SNHLY, CDR2 FYNNEI. The V and J ends lost 7 bases and 1 base respectively, with 15 bases between them. The CDR3 extends over 15 amino acids.

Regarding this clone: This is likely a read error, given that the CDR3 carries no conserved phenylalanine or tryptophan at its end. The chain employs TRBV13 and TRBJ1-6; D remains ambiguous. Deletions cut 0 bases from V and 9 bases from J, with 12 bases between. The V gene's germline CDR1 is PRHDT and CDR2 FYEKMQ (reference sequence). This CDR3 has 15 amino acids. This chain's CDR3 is CASSLGRGVSSPLHL. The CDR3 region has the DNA TGTGCCAGCAGCTTAGGTCGGGGAGTTAGTTCACCCCTCCACCTT.

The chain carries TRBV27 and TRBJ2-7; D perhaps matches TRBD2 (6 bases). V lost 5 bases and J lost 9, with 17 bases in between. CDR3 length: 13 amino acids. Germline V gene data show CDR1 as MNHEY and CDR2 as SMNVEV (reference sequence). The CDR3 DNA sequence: TGTGCCAGCAGTCCCGAGGGGCCCGGGGGGCAGTACTTC. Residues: CASSPEGPGGQYF.

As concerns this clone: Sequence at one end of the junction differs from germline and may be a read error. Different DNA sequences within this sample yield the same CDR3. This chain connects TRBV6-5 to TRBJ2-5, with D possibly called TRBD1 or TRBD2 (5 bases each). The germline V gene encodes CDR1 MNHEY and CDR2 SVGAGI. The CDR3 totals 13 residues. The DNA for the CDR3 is TGTGCCAGCAGTTACTCTGGGGGTCGGGCCCAATACTTC. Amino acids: CASSYSGGRAQYF.

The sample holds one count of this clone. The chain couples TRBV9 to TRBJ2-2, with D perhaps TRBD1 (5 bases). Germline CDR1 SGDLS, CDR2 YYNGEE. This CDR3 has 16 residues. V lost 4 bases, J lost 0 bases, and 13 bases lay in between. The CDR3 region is CASSSRTFANTGELFF. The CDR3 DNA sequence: TGTGCCAGCAGCTCTAGGACATTTGCGAACACCGGGGAGCTGTTTTTT.

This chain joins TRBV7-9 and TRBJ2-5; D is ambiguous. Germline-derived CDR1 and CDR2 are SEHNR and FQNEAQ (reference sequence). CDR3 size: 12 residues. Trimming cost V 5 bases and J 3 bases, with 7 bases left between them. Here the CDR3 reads CASSKIKETQYF. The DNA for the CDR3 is TGTGCCAGCAGCAAAATAAAAGAGACCCAGTACTTC.

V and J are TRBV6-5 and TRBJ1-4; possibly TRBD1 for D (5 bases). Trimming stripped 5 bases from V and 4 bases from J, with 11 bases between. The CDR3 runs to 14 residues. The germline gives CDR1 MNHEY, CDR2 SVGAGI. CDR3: CASSPGTDNEKLFF. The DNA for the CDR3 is TGTGCCAGCAGTCCCGGGACGGATAATGAAAAACTGTTTTTT.

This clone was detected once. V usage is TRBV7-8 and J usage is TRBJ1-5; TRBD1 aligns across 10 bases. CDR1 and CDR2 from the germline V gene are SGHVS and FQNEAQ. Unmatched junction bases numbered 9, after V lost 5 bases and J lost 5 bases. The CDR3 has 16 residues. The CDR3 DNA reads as TGTGCCAGCAGCCAAGGGGGACAGGGGTCTCATCAGCCCCAGCATTTT. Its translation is CASSQGGQGSHQPQHF.

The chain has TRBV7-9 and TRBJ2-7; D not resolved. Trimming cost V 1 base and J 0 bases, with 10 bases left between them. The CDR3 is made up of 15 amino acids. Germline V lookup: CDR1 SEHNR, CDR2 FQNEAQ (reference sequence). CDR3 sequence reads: CASSLESSGSYEQYF. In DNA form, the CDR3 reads TGTGCCAGCAGCTTAGAATCATCAGGCTCCTACGAGCAGTACTTC. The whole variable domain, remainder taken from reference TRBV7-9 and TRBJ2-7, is DTGVSQNPRHKITKRGQNVTFRCDPISEHNRLYWYRQTLGQGPEFLTYFQNEAQLEKSRLLSDRFSAERPKGSFSTLEIQRTEQGDSAMYLCASSLESSGSYEQYFGPGTRLTVT.

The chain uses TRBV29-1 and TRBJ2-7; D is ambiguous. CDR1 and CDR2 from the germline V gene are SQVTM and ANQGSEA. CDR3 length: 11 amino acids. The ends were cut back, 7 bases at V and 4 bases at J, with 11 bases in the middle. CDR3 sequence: CSGKVGYEQYF. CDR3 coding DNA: TGCAGCGGGAAAGTCGGTTACGAGCAGTACTTC.

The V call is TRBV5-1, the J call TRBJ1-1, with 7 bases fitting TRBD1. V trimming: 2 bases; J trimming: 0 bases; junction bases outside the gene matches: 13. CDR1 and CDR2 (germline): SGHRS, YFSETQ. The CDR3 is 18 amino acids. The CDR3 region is CASSFRGALYFMNTEAFF. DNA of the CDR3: TGCGCCAGCAGCTTCAGGGGGGCCCTTTATTTTATGAACACTGAAGCTTTCTTT.

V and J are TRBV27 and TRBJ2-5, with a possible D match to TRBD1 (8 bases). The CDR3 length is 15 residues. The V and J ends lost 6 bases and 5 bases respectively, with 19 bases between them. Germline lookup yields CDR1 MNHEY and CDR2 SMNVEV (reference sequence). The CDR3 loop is CASSFIQGGIETQYF. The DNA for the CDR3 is TGTGCCAGCAGCTTTATACAGGGGGGGATCGAGACCCAGTACTTC.

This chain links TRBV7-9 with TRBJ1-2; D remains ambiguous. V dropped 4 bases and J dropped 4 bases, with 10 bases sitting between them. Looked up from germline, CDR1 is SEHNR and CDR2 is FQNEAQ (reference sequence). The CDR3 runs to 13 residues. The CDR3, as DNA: TGTGCCAGCAGCTCGGAGACTTTCTATGGCTACACCTTC. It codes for CASSSETFYGYTF. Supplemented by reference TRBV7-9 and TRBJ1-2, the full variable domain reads DTGVSQNPRHKITKRGQNVTFRCDPISEHNRLYWYRQTLGQGPEFLTYFQNEAQLEKSRLLSDRFSAERPKGSFSTLEIQRTEQGDSAMYLCASSSETFYGYTFGSGTRLTVV.

CDR3 nucleotide sequence: TGTGCCAGCAGTTTCCGGTATAAACACGGGACAGGGTCAAACAATGAGCAGTTCTTC. Protein product: CASSFRYKHGTGSNNEQFF. V is TRBV27 and J is TRBJ2-1; 9 nucleotides match TRBD1. Germline loops: CDR1 MNHEY, CDR2 SMNVEV (reference sequence). The CDR3 contains 19 residues. Trimming cost V 3 bases and J 5 bases; bases outside gene matches: 17.

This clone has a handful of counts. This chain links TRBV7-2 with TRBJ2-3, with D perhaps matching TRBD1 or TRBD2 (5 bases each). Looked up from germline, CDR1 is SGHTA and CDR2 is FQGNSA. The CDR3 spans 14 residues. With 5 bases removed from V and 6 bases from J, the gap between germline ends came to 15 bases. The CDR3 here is CASSPGTLPDTQYF. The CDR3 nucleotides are TGTGCCAGCAGCCCCGGGACCCTACCGGATACGCAGTATTTT.